Reported below is one TCR beta chain. Its antigen is undetermined. The data were obtained in a study of graft-versus-host responses after intestinal transplantation. Study-wide context: Tacrolimus and steroids were given for 2 to 3 years to all recipients after anti-thymocyte globulin induction. Study outcomes and limitations: Allografts carried high graft-versus-host to host-versus-graft clonal ratios in patients having graft-donor T cell macrochimerism. Recipient-marrow GvH clones were detected, some having first appeared in ileum or blood. Peak levels of circulating GvH clones tracked with early post-transplant HvG declines.

Only in-frame clones appear in the TCRdb table, and some are missing; sequencing was by immunoSEQ multiplex PCR. The sample includes 80,000 to 95,000 clones, around 89% of them seen just once. The CDR3 contains 18 residues. Losses at the gene ends were 2 bases for V and 5 bases for J; bases not matched to a gene: 10. Germline V CDR1 and CDR2: LGHNA, YNFKEQ. The TCR sequence derives from a human donor who was the organ donor for an intestinal transplant. The chain recombines TRBV4-2 with TRBJ2-2; 11 bases are shared with TRBD2. The specimen was unstimulated CD4+ T cells sorted from spleen or lymph node cells, collected before transplant. The CDR3 DNA follows: TGTGCCAGCAGCCAAATACTAGCGGGAGACTTGAAGACCGGGGAGCTGTTTTTT. Amino acid sequence: CASSQILAGDLKTGELFF.